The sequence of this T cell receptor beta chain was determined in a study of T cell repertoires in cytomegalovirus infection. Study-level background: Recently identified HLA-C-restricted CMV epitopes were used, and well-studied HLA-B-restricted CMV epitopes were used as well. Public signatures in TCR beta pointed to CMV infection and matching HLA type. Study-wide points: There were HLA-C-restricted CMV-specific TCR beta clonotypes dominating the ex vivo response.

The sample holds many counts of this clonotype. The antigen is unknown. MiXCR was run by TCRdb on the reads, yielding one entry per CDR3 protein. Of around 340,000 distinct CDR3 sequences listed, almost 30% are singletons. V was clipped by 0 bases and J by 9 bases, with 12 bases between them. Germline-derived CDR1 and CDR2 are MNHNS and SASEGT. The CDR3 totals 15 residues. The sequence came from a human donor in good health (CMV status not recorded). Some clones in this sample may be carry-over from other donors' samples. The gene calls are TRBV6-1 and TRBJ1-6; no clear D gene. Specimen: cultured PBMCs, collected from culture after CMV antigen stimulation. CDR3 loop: CASSEARGRGSPLHF. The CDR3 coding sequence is TGTGCCAGCAGTGAAGCGCGTGGCCGAGGTTCACCCCTCCACTTT.